The next 15 T cell receptor beta chains were all read from a single sample in a study of OX40 agonist ivuxolimab in advanced cancers. Repertoires were generated with immunoSEQ multiplex PCR, while TCRdb's copy carries only in-frame clones and drops some. The repertoire consists of around 76,000 clones, with 84% occurring once and the leading ten covering roughly 1.2%. Sequencing was performed on CD4+ or CD8+ T cells sorted from blood, taken in a trial of the OX40 agonist ivuxolimab. The receptors stem from an adult with an advanced solid tumor such as melanoma, head and neck, liver or kidney cancer.

This rearrangement joins TRBV7-2 to TRBJ1-4, with D unclear. This CDR3 comprises 15 residues. V lost 2 bases to trimming and J lost 0 bases, with 7 bases between them. Germline V gene sequence: CDR1 SGHTA, CDR2 FQGNSA. CDR3 residues: CASSLQSTTNEKLFF. DNA of the CDR3: TGTGCCAGCAGCTTACAGTCTACAACTAATGAAAAACTGTTTTTT.

J is TRBJ2-5 and V is TRBV11-2, with a tentative D call TRBD2 (6 bases). The germline V gene has CDR1 SGHAT and CDR2 FQNNGV. Trimming cost V 7 bases and J 5 bases, with 17 bases left between them. The CDR3 loop spans 14 amino acids. This chain's CDR3 is CASTYAGPGETQYF. DNA of the CDR3: TGTGCCAGCACCTACGCGGGGCCGGGGGAGACCCAGTACTTC.

The chain employs TRBV7-9 and TRBJ1-2, with a possible D match to TRBD1 (6 bases). The V end was cut by 10 bases, the J end by 5 bases, with 14 bases between. The CDR3 runs 12 residues. Germline values: CDR1 SEHNR, CDR2 FQNEAQ (reference sequence). The CDR3 loop is CATGVELYGYTF. CDR3 sequence (DNA): TGTGCCACAGGGGTTGAACTTTATGGCTACACCTTC.

This clone was observed a handful of times. The chain is built from TRBV9 and TRBJ2-5, with 14 bases aligning to TRBD2. The CDR3 spans 15 residues. Germline lookup yields CDR1 SGDLS and CDR2 YYNGEE. V dropped 0 bases and J dropped 5; count of bases not matched to a gene: 0. The CDR3 DNA is TGTGCCAGCAGCGTAGGGACTAGCGGGGGGGAGACCCAGTACTTC. Its translation: CASSVGTSGGETQYF.

The CDR3 spells CASSPGGSSTQYF. CDR3 coding DNA: TGTGCCAGCAGTCCCGGGGGGTCTAGTACCCAGTACTTC. The V and J genes are TRBV27 and TRBJ2-5, with TRBD2 matching over 7 bases. Germline lookup yields CDR1 MNHEY and CDR2 SMNVEV (reference sequence). The CDR3 totals 13 residues. Trimming removed 5 bases from V and 8 bases from J; junction bases left unmatched: 8.

The rearrangement joins TRBV12-5 to TRBJ1-4, with D unresolved. Germline CDR1 and CDR2: LGHNT and FRNRAP. V was pared by 1 base and J by 8 bases, with 8 bases between. The CDR3 length is 13 residues. The CDR3 here is CASGLDFHEKLFF. The CDR3 DNA follows: TGTGCTAGTGGTTTGGACTTCCACGAAAAACTGTTTTTT.

V usage is TRBV5-1 and J usage is TRBJ2-1; the D gene is possibly TRBD2 (5 bases). This CDR3 contains 16 residues. The germline V gene has CDR1 SGHRS and CDR2 YFSETQ. V dropped 0 bases and J dropped 1 base, with 11 bases sitting between them. The CDR3 reads CASSLEGQRSYNEQFF. Here the CDR3 DNA reads TGCGCCAGCAGCTTGGAGGGTCAGCGGTCCTACAATGAGCAGTTCTTC.

The J gene is TRBJ2-7, the V gene TRBV11-2; no clear D. Trimming removed 5 bases at V and 6 bases at J, with 20 bases between. Germline assignment: CDR1 SGHAT and CDR2 FQNNGV. There are 15 residues in the CDR3. CDR3: CASSTIVGFPLEQYF. CDR3 in DNA: TGTGCCAGCAGCACCATAGTAGGGTTCCCCCTCGAGCAGTACTTC.

This clone was observed a few times. The chain is built from TRBV6-6 and TRBJ2-7; 8 nucleotides agree with TRBD2. This CDR3 spans 15 amino acids. V trimming: 5 bases; J trimming: 0 bases; junction bases outside the gene matches: 6. Germline lookup yields CDR1 MNHNY and CDR2 SVGAGI (reference sequence). The CDR3 DNA reads TGTGCCAGCAGTAGCGGGGGCCTCCTCTCCTACGAGCAGTACTTC. Its translation is CASSSGGLLSYEQYF.

This chain joins TRBV18 and TRBJ1-5, with a possible D match to TRBD1 (5 bases). The germline V gene has CDR1 KGHSH and CDR2 LQKENI. CDR3 size: 16 residues. Between the trimmed V and J ends, which lost 2 bases and 0 bases, there was a span of 11 bases. The CDR3: CASSPRQSYSNQPQHF. DNA for the CDR3: TGTGCCAGCTCACCAAGACAGTCTTATAGCAATCAGCCCCAGCATTTT.

The chain links TRBV9 to TRBJ2-5; perhaps TRBD2 as D (5 bases). The CDR3 totals 16 residues. Germline assignment: CDR1 SGDLS and CDR2 YYNGEE. The V gene lost 4 bases and the J gene lost 2 bases, with 18 bases spanning the gap. CDR3 coding DNA: TGTGCCAGCAGCCTTAAGAGGGAAGGGTCGCAAGAGACCCAGTACTTC. Protein sequence: CASSLKREGSQETQYF.

The J gene is TRBJ1-5, the V gene TRBV5-1, with a possible D match to TRBD1 (5 bases). The CDR3 is 15 amino acids. Germline CDR1 reads SGHRS; CDR2 reads YFSETQ. V shed 0 bases and J shed 5 bases, with 12 bases lying between them. The CDR3 region has the DNA TGCGCCAGCAGCTTGGTGGCAGGGTCCTATCAGCCCCAGCATTTT. Its protein product is CASSLVAGSYQPQHF.

As regards this clone: A read error may account for a junction end that differs from germline. This chain uses TRBV11-2 with TRBJ2-7; D unclear. Germline V lookup: CDR1 SGHAT, CDR2 FQNNGV. The CDR3 extends over 13 amino acids. The CDR3 DNA reads TGTGCCAGCAGCTCCCGGACCCTTTACGGGCAGTACTTC. This sequence encodes CASSSRTLYGQYF. Combining the CDR3 with reference TRBV11-2 and TRBJ2-7 gives the whole variable domain EAGVAQSPRYKIIEKRQSVAFWCNPISGHATLYWYQQILGQGPKLLIQFQNNGVVDDSQLPKDRFSAERLKGVDSTLKIQPAKLEDSAVYLCASSSRTLYGQYFGPGTRLTVT.

V gene TRBV29-1 combines with J gene TRBJ1-1, with 9 bases identical to TRBD1. V shed 5 bases, J shed 4 bases, and the junction held 5 bases outside the gene matches. Germline CDR1 reads SQVTM; CDR2 reads ANQGSEA. The CDR3 extends over 13 amino acids. Here the CDR3 DNA reads TGCAGCGTTCAACCGGGACAGGGCACTGAAGCTTTCTTT. Encoded protein: CSVQPGQGTEAFF. Together with reference TRBV29-1 and TRBJ1-1, the CDR3 gives the full variable domain: SAVISQKPSRDICQRGTSLTIQCQVDSQVTMMFWYRQQPGQSLTLIATANQGSEATYESGFVIDKFPISRPNLTFSTLTVSNMSPEDSSIYLCSVQPGQGTEAFFGQGTRLTVV.

V and J are TRBV7-2 and TRBJ2-2, with D uncertain. CDR3 length equals 15 residues. V was pared by 1 base and J by 0 bases, with 6 bases between. Germline lookup yields CDR1 SGHTA and CDR2 FQGNSA. This CDR3 reads CASSLGISNTGELFF. The CDR3 bases are TGTGCCAGCAGCTTAGGGATTTCGAACACCGGGGAGCTGTTTTTT.